This paragraph covers one T cell receptor beta chain sequence. Its target is not known. Libraries of TRB cDNA were made by 5' RACE and carried UMIs. Reprocessing the 5' RACE reads, TCRdb reports a single entry for every CDR3 protein and omits DNA. The sample totals thousands of distinct CDR3 sequences; its top ten clones hold 1.6%. Phenotypically, naive CD8+ T cells corresponded to CD45RO-CCR7+CD27+CD95-. This sample is drawn from a study of CXCR3-negative and CXCR3-positive naive CD8 T cells. The CDR3 covers 16 residues. The germline V gene has CDR1 SGHTA and CDR2 FQGNSA. Overall study findings and caveats: Because surface CD5 did not distinguish the naive subsets, TCR strength was inferred from TRB CDR3 properties.

The TCR comes from a human donor in good health. Some clones in this sample may be carry-over from other donors' samples. The chain recombines TRBV7-2 with TRBJ1-2; the D call of TRBD1 rests on TCRdb alone, since no DNA is present to check it. Input material: naive CXCR3- CD8+ T cells from blood. Subset indicated: CD45RO-CCR7+CD27+CD95- naive CD8+ T cells lacking CXCR3 (TNR3-). The CDR3 spells CASSSPGVTGGNGYTF.